These 25 T cell receptor beta chains share one sample of origin, sequenced in a study of T-cell reconstitution after alpha-beta-depleted transplantation in children. For TCRbeta, the library was prepared with unique molecular identifiers. TCRdb re-derived calls from the PCR reads in MiXCR, one entry per CDR3 protein. The sample carries some 200,000 distinct CDR3 sequences, 7.5% to 10% recorded once. Sample: PBMCs from the stem cell graft donor, taken from the stem cell graft. The receptors come from a human donor who donated a stem cell graft to a child with SCID.

At least ten counts were recorded for this clonotype. The chain employs TRBV5-1 and TRBJ2-3, with D maybe TRBD2 (6 bases). Per the germline V gene, CDR1 is SGHRS and CDR2 is YFSETQ. Trimming pared 1 base from V and 0 bases from J, leaving 12 bases between. This CDR3 has 16 amino acids. The DNA for the CDR3 is TGCGCCAGCAGCTTGTTGGTTAGCGGAAGCACAGATACGCAGTATTTT. Protein: CASSLLVSGSTDTQYF.

This clonotype was picked up a small number of times. The chain uses TRBV3-1 and TRBJ2-3, with 10 positions matching TRBD2. The V and J ends lost 1 base and 6 bases, in that order; junction bases with no gene match: 4. The CDR3 consists of 15 residues. Germline CDR1 and CDR2: LGHDT and YNNKEL (reference sequence). The CDR3 loop reads CASSQVNSGGDTQYF. For the CDR3, the DNA is TGTGCCAGCAGCCAAGTGAATAGCGGGGGGGATACGCAGTATTTT.

This clonotype was seen many times. The chain uses TRBV12-3 or TRBV12-4 and TRBJ2-2; D gene unclear. Trimming removed 4 bases from V and 4 bases from J, with 7 bases in between. This CDR3 has 13 residues. The CDR3 spells CASSYTLTGELFF. The CDR3 nucleotides read TGTGCCAGCAGTTACACTCTCACCGGGGAGCTGTTTTTT.

Many counts were recorded for this clonotype. The chain employs TRBV7-2 and TRBJ1-2; D is uncertain. This CDR3 contains 14 residues. Trimming stripped 2 bases from V and 4 bases from J, with 11 bases between. The germline V gene encodes CDR1 SGHTA and CDR2 FQGNSA. The CDR3 sequence: CASSLWAVIYGYTF. CDR3 nucleotides: TGTGCCAGCAGCTTATGGGCAGTGATCTATGGCTACACCTTC. The complete variable domain, with remaining parts taken from reference TRBV7-2 and TRBJ1-2, reads GAGVSQSPSNKVTEKGKDVELRCDPISGHTALYWYRQSLGQGLEFLIYFQGNSAPDKSGLPSDRFSAERTGGSVSTLTIQRTQQEDSAVYLCASSLWAVIYGYTFGSGTRLTVV.

This clonotype came up many times. The rearrangement uses TRBV15 and TRBJ2-1; 12 nucleotides align to TRBD2. This CDR3 has 20 amino acids. The V gene end was trimmed by 4 bases and the J gene end by 1 base; junction bases not matched to a gene: 14. CDR1 and CDR2 (germline): LNHNV, YYDKDF (reference sequence). The CDR3 bases are TGTGCCACCAGCATTTTGACTAGCGGGGGACCCGCTGAGTCCTACAATGAGCAGTTCTTC. Translated, it gives CATSILTSGGPAESYNEQFF. Supplemented by reference TRBV15 and TRBJ2-1, the full variable domain reads DAMVIQNPRYQVTQFGKPVTLSCSQTLNHNVMYWYQQKSSQAPKLLFHYYDKDFNNEADTPDNFQSRRPNTSFCFLDIRSPGLGDTAMYLCATSILTSGGPAESYNEQFFGPGTRLTVL.

This clonotype has ten or more counts. This chain joins TRBV12-3 or TRBV12-4 and TRBJ2-4, with D hard to call. CDR3 length equals 13 residues. V was shortened by 7 bases and J by 5 bases, with 12 bases between the two germline ends. CDR3 sequence reads: CASTSGRENIQYF. The DNA for the CDR3 is TGTGCCAGCACCTCCGGACGAGAAAACATTCAGTACTTC.

This clonotype was recorded many times. The chain is built from TRBV7-2 and TRBJ2-2, with a weak D call TRBD2 (5 bases). Deletions cut 6 bases from V and 0 bases from J, with 8 bases between. The CDR3 covers 14 residues. The V gene's germline CDR1 is SGHTA and CDR2 FQGNSA. The DNA of the CDR3 is TGTGCCAGCAGACTAGTGACGAACACCGGGGAGCTGTTTTTT. Translated, it gives CASRLVTNTGELFF.

This clonotype was observed many times. The chain has TRBV4-1 and TRBJ1-4, with D maybe TRBD1 (5 bases). Germline V gene lookup returns CDR1 MGHRA and CDR2 YSYEKL. The germline V and J ends were trimmed by 4 bases and 5 bases, with 17 bases remaining between them. The CDR3 is made up of 16 amino acids. The CDR3: CASSRNPGSGNEKLFF. Written as DNA, the CDR3 is TGCGCCAGCAGCCGGAACCCAGGGTCGGGCAATGAAAAACTGTTTTTT.

This clonotype was seen ten or more times. This rearrangement joins TRBV20-1 to TRBJ1-5; D is possibly TRBD1 (5 bases). With 3 bases removed from V and 6 bases from J, the gap between germline ends came to 18 bases. CDR3 length: 15 amino acids. Per the germline V gene, CDR1 is DFQATT and CDR2 is SNEGSKA (reference sequence). The CDR3 region is CSASAGTWGGQPQHF. The CDR3 DNA follows: TGCAGTGCTAGCGCGGGGACCTGGGGGGGTCAGCCCCAGCATTTT.

This clonotype occurred a few times. The chain has TRBV28 and TRBJ2-7; D is uncertain. The CDR3 sequence is 15 residues long. Looked up from germline, CDR1 is MDHEN and CDR2 is SYDVKM. V was shortened by 5 bases and J by 0 bases, with 14 bases between the two germline ends. In DNA form, the CDR3 reads TGTGCCAGCAGTCCGTCCGGGCGGAGCTCCTACGAGCAGTACTTC. Its translation is CASSPSGRSSYEQYF.

This clonotype has a count of ten or more. This chain links TRBV5-1 with TRBJ2-3; 15 bases fit TRBD2. The CDR3 length is 16 residues. V shed 4 bases and J 5 bases; nucleotides not matched to a gene: 5. The germline gives CDR1 SGHRS, CDR2 YFSETQ. CDR3 in amino acids: CASSGGLAGGEDTQYF. The DNA for the CDR3 is TGCGCCAGCAGCGGGGGACTAGCGGGGGGCGAAGATACGCAGTATTTT.

This clonotype was detected many times. V and J are TRBV5-6 and TRBJ2-7, with TRBD1 matching 9 bases. This CDR3 comprises 15 residues. The ends lost 3 bases at V and 2 bases at J; junction bases unmatched: 6. Germline loops: CDR1 SGHDT, CDR2 YYEEEE. DNA of the CDR3: TGTGCCAGCAGCTCGCTTAGGACAGGGGCCTACGAGCAGTACTTC. This encodes CASSSLRTGAYEQYF.

J is TRBJ2-3 and V is TRBV24-1; 9 bases match TRBD1. Trimming cost V 4 bases and J 5 bases; bases outside gene matches: 9. The CDR3 has 16 amino acids. Germline V CDR1 and CDR2: KGHDR, SFDVKD. CDR3 in amino acids: CATSDPGTGKIDTQYF. The CDR3, as DNA: TGTGCCACCAGTGACCCTGGGACAGGGAAAATAGATACGCAGTATTTT.

This clonotype was seen repeatedly, ten times or more. The V call is TRBV12-5, the J call TRBJ2-7; D may match TRBD1 or TRBD2 (5 bases each). The CDR3 covers 12 residues. Trimming left V 8 bases short and J 4 bases short, with 12 bases between. From germline, CDR1 is LGHNT and CDR2 FRNRAP. The CDR3 reads CASPGDGYEQYF. The CDR3 DNA follows: TGTGCTAGTCCCGGGGACGGTTACGAGCAGTACTTC. The full variable domain, its missing parts supplied by reference TRBV12-5 and TRBJ2-7, is DARVTQTPRHKVTEMGQEVTMRCQPILGHNTVFWYRQTMMQGLELLAYFRNRAPLDDSGMPKDRFSAEMPDATLATLKIQPSEPRDSAVYFCASPGDGYEQYFGPGTRLTVT.

Ten or more counts support this clonotype. The rearrangement uses TRBV5-1 and TRBJ1-6; 9 bases are a match to TRBD1. Germline CDR1 SGHRS, CDR2 YFSETQ. V trimming: 1 base; J trimming: 7 bases; junction bases outside the gene matches: 3. This CDR3 is 15 amino acids long. The CDR3 nucleotides read TGCGCCAGCAGCTTGTTTGGGACAGGGAATTCACCCCTCCACTTT. Protein sequence: CASSLFGTGNSPLHF.

This clonotype was recorded many times. The gene calls are TRBV29-1 and TRBJ2-3, with 8 positions matching TRBD1. From germline, CDR1 is SQVTM and CDR2 ANQGSEA. The CDR3 loop spans 13 amino acids. With 7 bases clipped from V and 0 bases from J, the junction kept 3 bases outside the gene matches. The CDR3 sequence: CSADRGSTDTQYF. In DNA, the CDR3 is TGCAGCGCTGACAGGGGTAGCACAGATACGCAGTATTTT.

This clonotype was seen ten or more times. The chain joins TRBV10-3 to TRBJ2-3, with D possibly TRBD2 on 6 matching bases. The V end lost 0 bases, the J end lost 0 bases, and 13 bases lay between the germline ends. The CDR3 sequence is 17 residues long. CDR1 and CDR2 (germline): ENHRY, SYGVKD. CDR3 sequence (DNA): TGTGCCATCAGTGAGTCGGGGACTTTTAGAAGCACAGATACGCAGTATTTT. It yields the protein CAISESGTFRSTDTQYF.

The sample holds many counts of this clonotype. This sequence joins TRBV27 and TRBJ1-2, with 11 bases that match TRBD1. Germline V gene lookup returns CDR1 MNHEY and CDR2 SMNVEV (reference sequence). J lost 4 bases, V lost 6 bases, and 4 bases had no gene match. The CDR3 sequence is 14 residues long. CDR3 nucleotide sequence: TGTGCCAGCAGGCGGACAGGGGGCCCCTATGGCTACACCTTC. Its protein is CASRRTGGPYGYTF.

This clonotype has at least ten counts. The V gene is TRBV7-3, the J gene TRBJ2-3; TRBD2 aligns across 7 bases. Germline trimming cut 5 bases from V and 1 base from J; bases unmatched to any gene: 15. CDR3 length: 18 residues. Germline CDR1 and CDR2: SGHTA and FQGTGA. The CDR3 reads CASSAPLAASFGTDTQYF. In DNA form, the CDR3 reads TGTGCCAGCAGCGCCCCTCTAGCGGCCTCGTTTGGCACAGATACGCAGTATTTT.

The table lists this clonotype with many counts. The V and J genes are TRBV7-9 and TRBJ1-4; D not resolved. Trimming removed 5 bases from V and 3 bases from J, with 16 bases in between. There are 16 residues in the CDR3. CDR1 is SEHNR, CDR2 FQNEAQ, per germline (reference sequence). The CDR3 sequence is CASSPLRRTANEKLFF. The CDR3 DNA is TGTGCCAGCAGCCCCCTCAGAAGGACTGCTAATGAAAAACTGTTTTTT. Together with reference TRBV7-9 and TRBJ1-4, the CDR3 gives the full variable domain: DTGVSQNPRHKITKRGQNVTFRCDPISEHNRLYWYRQTLGQGPEFLTYFQNEAQLEKSRLLSDRFSAERPKGSFSTLEIQRTEQGDSAMYLCASSPLRRTANEKLFFGSGTQLSVL.

This clonotype was recorded many times. The DNA for the CDR3 is TGCAGTGCTAGAGATCCGCGGGAAGGGGGCTATTCACCCCTCCACTTT. It codes for CSARDPREGGYSPLHF. V usage is TRBV20-1 and J usage is TRBJ1-6; 7 bases align to TRBD1. V was pared by 0 bases and J by 8 bases, with 10 bases of the junction left unmatched. The length of the CDR3 is 16 residues. The germline CDR1 and CDR2 sequences are DFQATT and SNEGSKA (reference sequence).

To note about this clonotype: One end of the junction does not line up with germline, which may come from a read error. The chain is built from TRBV12-3 or TRBV12-4 and TRBJ1-2; 8 bases map to TRBD1. The CDR3 consists of 14 residues. CDR3 sequence: CAGRRRTGNYGYTF. The CDR3 DNA sequence: TGTGCCGGCAGACGACGGACAGGGAACTATGGCTACACCTTC.

This clonotype was counted at least ten times. J is TRBJ1-1 and V is TRBV20-1, with a weak D call TRBD1 (5 bases). The CDR3 is made up of 12 amino acids. The V gene's germline CDR1 is DFQATT and CDR2 SNEGSKA (reference sequence). Trimming shortened V by 7 bases and J by 3 bases, and 12 bases separated the two germline ends. The CDR3 sequence is CSGTRGDTEAFF. The DNA for the CDR3 is TGCAGTGGAACTAGAGGGGACACTGAAGCTTTCTTT.

V gene TRBV20-1 combines with J gene TRBJ1-2; D not certain. V was cut by 3 bases and J by 3 bases, with 20 bases left in between. The CDR3 length is 16 residues. In germline, CDR1 is DFQATT, CDR2 SNEGSKA (reference sequence). The CDR3 bases are TGCAGTGCTAGGGTATTGTCGGACGGTCCCTACTATGGCTACACCTTC. Protein sequence: CSARVLSDGPYYGYTF.

This clonotype was recorded at least ten times. The chain joins TRBV7-2 to TRBJ2-1; 11 positions agree with TRBD2. J gave up 4 bases and V 5 bases, and 4 bases lay outside the gene matches. The CDR3 extends over 15 amino acids. Germline CDR1 and CDR2: SGHTA and FQGNSA. The CDR3: CASSMTSGVYNEQFF. CDR3 sequence (DNA): TGTGCCAGCAGCATGACTAGCGGGGTTTACAATGAGCAGTTCTTC.